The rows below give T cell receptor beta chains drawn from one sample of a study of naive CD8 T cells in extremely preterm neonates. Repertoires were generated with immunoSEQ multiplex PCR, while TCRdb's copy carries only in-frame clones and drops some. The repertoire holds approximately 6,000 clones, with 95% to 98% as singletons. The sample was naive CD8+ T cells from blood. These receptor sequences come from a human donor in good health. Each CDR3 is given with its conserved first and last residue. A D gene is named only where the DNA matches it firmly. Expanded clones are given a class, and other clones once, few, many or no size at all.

TGCGCCAGCAGCCTATCGACAGGCGATTACAATGAGCAGTTCTTC	CASSLSTGDYNEQFF	-	TRBV4-1	TRBJ2-1	-
TGTGCCAGCAGCTTATCCGGGAGAAATGAGCAGTTCTTC	CASSLSGRNEQFF	once	TRBV7-9	TRBJ2-1	-
TGCGCCAGCAGCTTGGGTTGGGGGGGTACAGATACGCAGTATTTT	CASSLGWGGTDTQYF	-	TRBV5-1	TRBJ2-3	TRBD2
TGTGCCAGCAGCTTGACAGGGTTTACCGGGGAGCTGTTTTTT	CASSLTGFTGELFF	-	TRBV7-8	TRBJ2-2	TRBD1
TGTGCCAGCAGCACCGGGGACAGCCCAGCCTACGAGCAGTACTTC	CASSTGDSPAYEQYF	once	TRBV9	TRBJ2-7	TRBD1
TGTGCCAGCCGGGGAGGGGGAAGCTACGAGCAGTACTTC	CASRGGGSYEQYF	-	TRBV7-9	TRBJ2-7	-
TGTGCCAGCAGTCGCATACCAGGGAACACTGAAGCTTTCTTT	CASSRIPGNTEAFF	-	TRBV28	TRBJ1-1	-
TGTGCCAGCAGCTTACGGGGCGGGAGAACAGATACGCAGTATTTT	CASSLRGGRTDTQYF	-	TRBV13	TRBJ2-3	TRBD2
TGTGCCTGGAGACAGGGCGGGAGCACAGATACGCAGTATTTT	CAWRQGGSTDTQYF	-	TRBV30	TRBJ2-3	-
TGTGCCAGCAGCGTAGGGGCGGACTCGACCCGGGAGCAGTACTTC	CASSVGADSTREQYF	-	TRBV9	TRBJ2-7	-
TGTGCCACCAGCAGACCGGGGGTAGGGGCCTACGAGCAGTACTTC	CATSRPGVGAYEQYF	-	TRBV15	TRBJ2-7	-
TGCGCCAGCAGCCGGGAGGTGGCTACACTCTACAATGAGCAGTTCTTC	CASSREVATLYNEQFF	-	TRBV5-1	TRBJ2-1	TRBD2
TGTGCCAGCAGCGTAAGGGCGGGACTAGCAGGCAATGAGCAGTTCTTC	CASSVRAGLAGNEQFF	-	TRBV9	TRBJ2-1	TRBD2
TGCAGCACCTATTTCGACACCGGGGAGCTGTTTTTT	CSTYFDTGELFF	-	TRBV29-1	TRBJ2-2	-
TGTGCCAGCAGTAACTCCAGGGGAACCACCTACGAGCAGTACTTC	CASSNSRGTTYEQYF	-	TRBV28	TRBJ2-7	-
TGTGCCAGCAGCGTAGAGGACATACCAAATGAGCAGTTCTTC	CASSVEDIPNEQFF	-	TRBV9	TRBJ2-1	-
TGTGCCAGCAGTTTAAGCGGGAGTGATATGTACGAGCAGTACTTC	CASSLSGSDMYEQYF	-	TRBV6-5	TRBJ2-7	TRBD2
TGTGCCAGCAGCCCTAGCGGGAGTTGGAATACGCAGTATTTT	CASSPSGSWNTQYF	-	TRBV2	TRBJ2-3	TRBD2
TGTGCCAGCCAGTGGGGCGATGGCTTATACGAGCAGTACTTC	CASQWGDGLYEQYF	-	TRBV7-8	TRBJ2-7	-
TGTGCCAGCAGCGTAGTGGGCCGAGAGCAGTTCTTC	CASSVVGREQFF	-	TRBV9	TRBJ2-1	-
TGTGCCAGCAGCCAAGAGCGGGGCAGGTATAATGAAAAACTGTTTTTT	CASSQERGRYNEKLFF	-	TRBV14	TRBJ1-4	-
TGTGCCAGCAGTCTGACAGCTCGCACAGATACGCAGTATTTT	CASSLTARTDTQYF	-	TRBV27	TRBJ2-3	-
TGCGCCAGCAGCTCCCGGGAGGACACAGATACGCAGTATTTT	CASSSREDTDTQYF	-	TRBV4-1	TRBJ2-3	TRBD2
TGCGCCAGCAGCCGAGCAGGACAGGCTGGGGAGACCCAGTACTTC	CASSRAGQAGETQYF	-	TRBV4-1	TRBJ2-5	TRBD1
TGTGCCAGCAGGTCCGGGACTAGCGGACCCTACGAGCAGTACTTC	CASRSGTSGPYEQYF	-	TRBV13	TRBJ2-7	TRBD2
TGTGCCAGCAGCCCTTGGACTCCCTACGAGCAGTACTTC	CASSPWTPYEQYF	-	TRBV5-5	TRBJ2-7	-
TGTGCCAGCACTAGCGGGGGCTACGAGCAGTACTTC	CASTSGGYEQYF	-	TRBV5-6	TRBJ2-7	TRBD2
TGTGCCAGCAGCTCGGACGGGGGAGGGACTGAAGGCTACACCTTC	CASSSDGGGTEGYTF	once	TRBV5-8	TRBJ1-2	-
TGTGCCAGCAGTTCCCCGGACAGGCCCTATGGCTACACCTTC	CASSSPDRPYGYTF	-	TRBV28	TRBJ1-2	TRBD1
TGTGCCAGTAGCGTAGCCCCTACCCAGACAGAAAGAGGTGGCTACACCTTC	CASSVAPTQTERGGYTF	-	TRBV9	TRBJ1-2	-
TGTGCCATCAGCGAGACAGGGCCTGCACCAAACTACGAGCAGTACTTC	CAISETGPAPNYEQYF	-	TRBV10-3	TRBJ2-7	TRBD1
TGTGCCAGCAGCCAAGAGGGACTAGCGGCAGCTTACGAGCAGTACTTC	CASSQEGLAAAYEQYF	-	TRBV4-2	TRBJ2-7	TRBD2
TGTGCCAGCAGTTTAAATGGGGGCGAAGCTTTCTTT	CASSLNGGEAFF	-	TRBV27	TRBJ1-1	-
TGTGCCACTGAGCGGGAGGGCAGGGATGAGCAGTTCTTC	CATEREGRDEQFF	-	TRBV7-3	TRBJ2-1	TRBD2
TGTGCCAGCAGAAAGGAGGGATTTGGACAGCCCCAGCATTTT	CASRKEGFGQPQHF	-	TRBV27	TRBJ1-5	-
TGCAGCGTTGAAGGTGGGCTTCAGCCCGCAGATACGCAGTATTTT	CSVEGGLQPADTQYF	-	TRBV29-1	TRBJ2-3	-
TGTGCCAGCACCAATCAACTAGGGGGCTATGGCTACACCTTC	CASTNQLGGYGYTF	once	TRBV11-2	TRBJ1-2	-
TGTGCCAGCAGCGTAGGAGGGTCCTCCTACGAGCAGTACTTC	CASSVGGSSYEQYF	-	TRBV9	TRBJ2-7	-
TGTGCCAGTAGTGGCTCGGGAGCGGGAGGTATCGTACAGGGGGCCTACGAGCAGTACTTC	CASSGSGAGGIVQGAYEQYF	-	TRBV19	TRBJ2-7	-
TGTGCCAGCAGTGGGCGCAGGGGCGATTTTCGGAACTATGGCTACACCTTC	CASSGRRGDFRNYGYTF	-	TRBV2	TRBJ1-2	-
TGTGCCGGACGTGAGTGGAGGGTTAATTCCTACGAGCAGTACTTC	CAGREWRVNSYEQYF	-	TRBV6-5	TRBJ2-7	-
TGTGCCTGGAGTGAAGTCGGGACAGAGCTTTTCTTT	CAWSEVGTELFF	-	TRBV30	TRBJ1-1	TRBD1
TGTGCCAGCAGCCCCGGGGGGGGCGCGTACGAGCAGTACTTC	CASSPGGGAYEQYF	-	TRBV16	TRBJ2-7	TRBD2
TGCGCCAGCAGCCAAGAATCAGGGGTTGAGACTGAAGCTTTCTTT	CASSQESGVETEAFF	-	TRBV4-1	TRBJ1-1	-
TGTGCCAGCTCACTTACTAGCGGAGGGGGCTCCTACAATGAGCAGTTCTTC	CASSLTSGGGSYNEQFF	-	TRBV18	TRBJ2-1	TRBD2
TGTGCCAGCACCCCAATAGCGAAAGGATCCCAAGAGACCCAGTACTTC	CASTPIAKGSQETQYF	-	TRBV5-6	TRBJ2-5	-
TGTGCCAGCAGTTACTCGGGTACAGGCAATGAGCAGTTCTTC	CASSYSGTGNEQFF	-	TRBV6-5	TRBJ2-1	-
TGTGCCAGCAGGTATGAGGTAACCTACGAGCAGTACTTC	CASRYEVTYEQYF	-	TRBV28	TRBJ2-7	-
TGTGCCAGCAGCGGTGCTGCGGGAGTGACAGATACGCAGTATTTT	CASSGAAGVTDTQYF	-	TRBV9	TRBJ2-3	TRBD2
TGTGCCACCAGCAGAGATTTTAGTGTCCAGGGTGATCAGCCCCAGCATTTT	CATSRDFSVQGDQPQHF	once	TRBV15	TRBJ1-5	-
TGTGCCAGCAGTTTAAGCAGGTACAATGAGCAGTTCTTC	CASSLSRYNEQFF	-	TRBV27	TRBJ2-1	-
TGTGCCAGCAAAGGGACAGGGTACCTCGGCAATCAGCCCCAGCATTTT	CASKGTGYLGNQPQHF	-	TRBV2	TRBJ1-5	TRBD1
TGTGCCAGCAGTCGCCAGGGGAGAACCAATCAGCCCCAGCATTTT	CASSRQGRTNQPQHF	once	TRBV28	TRBJ1-5	-
TGTGCCAGCAGTAATCGGGGGGAACCAACCTTT	CASSNRGEPTF	-	TRBV6-5	TRBJ1-1	-
TGTGCCAGCAGTGACGACAGGGGAGTGAATGAGCAGTTCTTC	CASSDDRGVNEQFF	-	TRBV6-5	TRBJ2-1	TRBD1
TGCGCCAGCAGCCAAGAGGGGGGGCTAGGTGAAAAACTGTTTTTT	CASSQEGGLGEKLFF	-	TRBV4-1	TRBJ1-4	-
TGTGCCAGCAGTTACGCGGCCGATCTCAATGAGCAGTTCTTC	CASSYAADLNEQFF	-	TRBV6-6	TRBJ2-1	-
TGTGCCAGTAGTATCTTCGGGGCTGAAGCTTTCTTT	CASSIFGAEAFF	-	TRBV19	TRBJ1-1	-
TGTGCCAGCAGTTCAGGGGTTGTTTGGGGCTACACCTTC	CASSSGVVWGYTF	-	TRBV28	TRBJ1-2	-